This TCR beta chain was recorded in a study of blood T cells in healthy people across ages. Primers used in a second PCR of roughly 6 to 11 cycles were a sample-barcoded 5' primer and a J-beta primer mix. Tags on each cDNA molecule came from a template-switch adaptor with 12 random nucleotides. MiXCR, applied by TCRdb to the 5' RACE reads, yields one record per CDR3 protein. The sample holds about 1.8 million distinct CDR3 sequences, around 50% seen once. The V and J ends lost 2 bases and 3 bases respectively, with 11 bases between them. This CDR3 spans 15 amino acids. In germline, CDR1 is SGHTA, CDR2 FQGNSA. Turning to this clonotype: Its target is unknown.

The sample providers were healthy Caucasian people from Russia, aged roughly 6 to 95. Each donor's blood draw was 7.5 to 10 milliliters of peripheral blood. Points from the study as a whole: Roughly linearly, TCR beta diversity per million T cells fell as age increased.

Sequenced sample: blood. The chain is built from TRBV7-2 and TRBJ1-5; D is undetermined. The receptor was isolated from a woman in her forties in good health. CDR3 DNA: TGTGCCAGCAGCTTAAATAATTTAGTCAATCAGCCCCAGCATTTT. As protein: CASSLNNLVNQPQHF.